This TCR beta chain stems from a study of regulatory T cells in long-lasting Graves disease. Arm-PCR of CDR3 regions and iRepertoire HTBI primers were the basis on which TCR beta libraries were built. TCRdb processed the multiplex PCR reads anew with MiXCR; each CDR3 protein has one entry. The data show 200,000 to 250,000 distinct CDR3 sequences, around 20% seen once. The study, taken as a whole, reports: Persistent patients shared thousands of public clonotypes among themselves. Newly diagnosed patients shared fewer, at some 900.

Time point noted: newly diagnosed GD, antithyroid drugs for less than 3 months. Extracted PBMC RNA gave rise to the TCR library. EDTA tubes held 7 to 9 milliliters of peripheral blood from each patient. Per germline, CDR1 MNHEY and CDR2 SVGAGI. Trimming stripped 4 bases from V and 4 bases from J, with 12 bases between. The CDR3 consists of 14 residues. Concerning this clonotype itself: The antigen remains unidentified.

This sequence joins TRBV6-5 and TRBJ2-3; a weak D match, TRBD2 (5 bases). Sequencing used peripheral blood mononuclear cells (PBMCs), obtained at new diagnosis, from a patient treated with antithyroid drugs. The source of this sequence is a female donor with Graves disease. CDR3 nucleotides: TGTGCCAGCAGTTCCGGGATCCCCCCAGATACGCAGTATTTT. It codes for CASSSGIPPDTQYF.